This T cell receptor (beta chain) is from a study of blood T cell repertoires in COVID-19. At the level of the study: Samples came from the United States, Italy and Spain, spanning acute and convalescent COVID-19. T cells, B-cell-depleted T cells, or PBMCs supplied cDNA or gDNA.

The germline V and J ends were trimmed by 3 bases and 2 bases, with 13 bases remaining between them. Germline V lookup: CDR1 SGHVS, CDR2 FQNEAQ. This CDR3 contains 16 residues. Original data processing: Reference gene primer amplification gave nucleated cell count estimates. Data came from immunoSEQ multiplex PCR; TCRdb stores just in-frame clones and leaves some out. The D gene and trimming were derived from the DNA, and the V and J assignments and clone size from that table. The repertoire consists of roughly 50,000 clones, with 86% occurring once and the leading ten covering approximately 2%. The chain joins TRBV7-8 to TRBJ2-2, with a weak D call TRBD1 (5 bases). The receptor's source is a woman aged 60 to 75 with acute or convalescent COVID-19. The source material was peripheral blood. CDR3 sequence: CASSFLGRVNTGELFF. In DNA, the CDR3 is TGTGCCAGCAGCTTCCTCGGCAGGGTCAACACCGGGGAGCTGTTTTTT.